This T cell receptor beta chain was retrieved from a study of T cells after posttransplantation cyclophosphamide. Within the sample, this clone is medium-sized (0.01 to 0.1%). The method was immunoSEQ multiplex PCR; TCRdb's version includes in-frame clones alone and lacks a portion of them. This table holds roughly 7,600 clones, roughly four fifths found once. Cyclophosphamide on days +3 and +4 followed busulfan-fludarabine conditioning and a marrow graft. This CDR3 is built from 18 residues. CDR1 is LNHDA, CDR2 SQIVND, per germline (reference sequence). With 5 bases removed from V and 0 bases from J, the gap between germline ends came to 22 bases.

This chain links TRBV19 with TRBJ1-2; no clear D. The source is a female patient aged 40 to 50 who received an allogeneic stem cell transplant from a related donor, was CMV-positive, and had no GVHD. Among the T cells, some may be from the graft donor. The material was CD4+ T cells sorted from blood, obtained approximately 1,200 days after allogeneic stem cell transplant with posttransplant cyclophosphamide. CDR3 sequence (DNA): TGTGCCAGTAGTGAACCCCGGGGATCCGCTAATCCTAACTATGGCTACACCTTC. It specifies CASSEPRGSANPNYGYTF. The whole variable domain, remainder taken from reference TRBV19 and TRBJ1-2, is DGGITQSPKYLFRKEGQNVTLSCEQNLNHDAMYWYRQDPGQGLRLIYYSQIVNDFQKGDIAEGYSVSREKKESFPLTVTSAQKNPTAFYLCASSEPRGSANPNYGYTFGSGTRLTVV.